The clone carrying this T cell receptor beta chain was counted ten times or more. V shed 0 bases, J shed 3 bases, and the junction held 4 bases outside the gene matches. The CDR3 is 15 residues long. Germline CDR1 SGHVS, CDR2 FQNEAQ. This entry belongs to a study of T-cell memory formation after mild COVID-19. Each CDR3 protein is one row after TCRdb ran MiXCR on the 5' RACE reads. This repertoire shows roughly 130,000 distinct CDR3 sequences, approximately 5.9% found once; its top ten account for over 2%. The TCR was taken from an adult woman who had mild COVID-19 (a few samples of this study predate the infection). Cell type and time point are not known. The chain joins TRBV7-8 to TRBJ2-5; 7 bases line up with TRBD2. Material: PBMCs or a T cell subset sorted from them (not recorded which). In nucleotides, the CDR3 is TGTGCCAGCAGCTTAGCTGGGGGGGGGAAAGAGACCCAGTACTTC. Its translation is CASSLAGGGKETQYF.